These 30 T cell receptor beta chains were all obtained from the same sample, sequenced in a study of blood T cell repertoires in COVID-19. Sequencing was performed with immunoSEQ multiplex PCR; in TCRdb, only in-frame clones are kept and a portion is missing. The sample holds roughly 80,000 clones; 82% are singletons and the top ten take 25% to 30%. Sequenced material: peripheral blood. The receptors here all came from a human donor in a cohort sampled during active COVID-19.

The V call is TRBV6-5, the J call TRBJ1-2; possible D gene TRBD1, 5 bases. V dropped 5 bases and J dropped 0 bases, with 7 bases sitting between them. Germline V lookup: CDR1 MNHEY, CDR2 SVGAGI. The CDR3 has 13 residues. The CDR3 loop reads CASSMTANYGYTF. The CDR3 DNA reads TGTGCCAGCAGTATGACAGCTAACTATGGCTACACCTTC.

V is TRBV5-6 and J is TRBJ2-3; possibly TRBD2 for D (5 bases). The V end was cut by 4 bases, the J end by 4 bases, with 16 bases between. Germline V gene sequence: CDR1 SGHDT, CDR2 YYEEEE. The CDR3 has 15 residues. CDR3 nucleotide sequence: TGTGCCAGCAGCACGTTAGCCGCCGGGGCAGATACGCAGTATTTT. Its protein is CASSTLAAGADTQYF.

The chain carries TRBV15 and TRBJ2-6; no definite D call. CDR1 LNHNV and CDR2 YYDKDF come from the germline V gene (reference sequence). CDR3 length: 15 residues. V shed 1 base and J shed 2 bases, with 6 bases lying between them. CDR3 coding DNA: TGTGCCACCAGCAGAGGAGGTACTGGGGCCAACGTCCTGACTTTC. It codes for CATSRGGTGANVLTF.

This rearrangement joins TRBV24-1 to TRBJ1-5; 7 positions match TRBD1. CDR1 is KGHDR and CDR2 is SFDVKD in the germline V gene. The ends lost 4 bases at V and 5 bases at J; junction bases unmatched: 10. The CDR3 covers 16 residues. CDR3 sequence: CATSDLSWTGDQPQHF. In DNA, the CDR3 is TGTGCCACCAGTGACCTCTCCTGGACAGGAGATCAGCCCCAGCATTTT.

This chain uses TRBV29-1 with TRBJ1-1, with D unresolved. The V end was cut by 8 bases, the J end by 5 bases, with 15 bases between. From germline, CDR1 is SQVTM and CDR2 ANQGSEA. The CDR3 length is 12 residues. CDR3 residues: CSTRVSGTEAFF. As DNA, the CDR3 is TGCAGCACACGGGTCTCGGGGACTGAAGCTTTCTTT.

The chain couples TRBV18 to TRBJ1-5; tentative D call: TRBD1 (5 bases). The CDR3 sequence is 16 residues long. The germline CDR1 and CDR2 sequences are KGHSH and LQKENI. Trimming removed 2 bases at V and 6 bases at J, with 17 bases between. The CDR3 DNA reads TGTGCCAGCTCACCATCAGTCGGCAGGGTGGGTCAGCCCCAGCATTTT. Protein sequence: CASSPSVGRVGQPQHF.

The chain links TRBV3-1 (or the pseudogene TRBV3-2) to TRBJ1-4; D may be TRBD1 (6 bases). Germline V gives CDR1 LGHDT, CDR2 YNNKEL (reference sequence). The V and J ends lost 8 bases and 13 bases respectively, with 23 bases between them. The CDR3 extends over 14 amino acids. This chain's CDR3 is CASSQGTQSEGLFF. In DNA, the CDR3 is TGTGCCAGCTCCCAGGGGACCCAGAGCGAGGGACTGTTTTTT.

DNA for the CDR3: TGTGCCAGCAGCGCGGACAGGTTCCCAGCTGAAGCTTTCTTT. Amino acids: CASSADRFPAEAFF. The chain is built from TRBV2 and TRBJ1-1; 7 bases align to TRBD1. The CDR3 length is 14 residues. CDR1 SNHLY and CDR2 FYNNEI come from the germline V gene. The V gene end was trimmed by 6 bases and the J gene end by 6 bases; junction bases not matched to a gene: 10. Drawing the rest from reference TRBV2 and TRBJ1-1, the complete variable domain is EPEVTQTPSHQVTQMGQEVILRCVPISNHLYFYWYRQILGQKVEFLVSFYNNEISEKSEIFDDQFSVERPDGSNFTLKIRSTKLEDSAMYFCASSADRFPAEAFFGQGTRLTVV.

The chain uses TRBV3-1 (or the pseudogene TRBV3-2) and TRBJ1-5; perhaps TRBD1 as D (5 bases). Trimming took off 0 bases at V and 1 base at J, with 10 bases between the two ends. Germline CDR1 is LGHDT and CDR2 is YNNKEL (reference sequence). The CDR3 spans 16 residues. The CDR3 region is CASSQDSGESNQPQHF. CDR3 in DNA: TGTGCCAGCAGCCAAGATTCGGGGGAAAGCAATCAGCCCCAGCATTTT.

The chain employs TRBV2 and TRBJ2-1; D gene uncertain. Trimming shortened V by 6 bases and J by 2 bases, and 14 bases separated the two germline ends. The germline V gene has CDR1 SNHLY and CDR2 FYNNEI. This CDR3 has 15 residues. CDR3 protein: CASRRGDSPYNEQFF. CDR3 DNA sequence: TGTGCCAGCAGAAGAGGTGACTCGCCCTACAATGAGCAGTTCTTC.

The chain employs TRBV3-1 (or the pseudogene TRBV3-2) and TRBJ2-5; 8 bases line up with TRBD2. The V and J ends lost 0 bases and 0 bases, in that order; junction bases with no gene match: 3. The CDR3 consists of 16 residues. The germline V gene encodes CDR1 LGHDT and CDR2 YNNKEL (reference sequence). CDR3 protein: CASSQDIAGNQETQYF. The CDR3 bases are TGTGCCAGCAGCCAAGATATAGCGGGGAACCAAGAGACCCAGTACTTC.

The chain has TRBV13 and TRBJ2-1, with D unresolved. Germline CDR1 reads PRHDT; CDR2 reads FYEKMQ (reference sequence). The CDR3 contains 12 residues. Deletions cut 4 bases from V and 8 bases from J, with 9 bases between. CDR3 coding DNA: TGTGCCAGCAGCTGGGCGCTGGATGAGCAGTTCTTC. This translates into CASSWALDEQFF. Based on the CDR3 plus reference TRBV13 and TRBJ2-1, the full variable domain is AAGVIQSPRHLIKEKRETATLKCYPIPRHDTVYWYQQGPGQDPQFLISFYEKMQSDKGSIPDRFSAQQFSDYHSELNMSSLELGDSALYFCASSWALDEQFFGPGTRLTVL.

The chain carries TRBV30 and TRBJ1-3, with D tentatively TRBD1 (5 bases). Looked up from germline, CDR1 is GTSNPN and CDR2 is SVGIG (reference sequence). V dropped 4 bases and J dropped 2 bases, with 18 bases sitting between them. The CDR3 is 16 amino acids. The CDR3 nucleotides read TGTGCCTGGATGCGGGATCCAAGGGGAACTGGAAACACCATATATTTT. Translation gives CAWMRDPRGTGNTIYF.

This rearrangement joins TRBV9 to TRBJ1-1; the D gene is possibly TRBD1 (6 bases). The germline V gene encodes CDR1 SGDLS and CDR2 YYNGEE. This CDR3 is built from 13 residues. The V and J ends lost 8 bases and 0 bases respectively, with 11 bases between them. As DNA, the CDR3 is TGTGCCAGTGCAAAGGGGGTGAACACTGAAGCTTTCTTT. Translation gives CASAKGVNTEAFF.

The CDR3 DNA follows: TGCGCCAGCAGTTGGGGCCCCTGGGCCCTCCACTTT. This codes for CASSWGPWALHF. The J gene is TRBJ1-6, the V gene TRBV10-1, with D perhaps TRBD1 (5 bases). The ends were cut back, 5 bases at V and 14 bases at J, with 13 bases in the middle. CDR3 size: 12 residues. Germline CDR1 is WNHNN and CDR2 is SYGVQD (reference sequence).

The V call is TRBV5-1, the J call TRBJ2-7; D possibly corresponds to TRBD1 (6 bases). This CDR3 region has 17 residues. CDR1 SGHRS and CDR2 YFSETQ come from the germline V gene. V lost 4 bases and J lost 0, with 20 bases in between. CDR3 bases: TGCGCCAGCAGCCCCCGAGGACTTACAGGGTACTCCTACGAGCAGTACTTC. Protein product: CASSPRGLTGYSYEQYF.

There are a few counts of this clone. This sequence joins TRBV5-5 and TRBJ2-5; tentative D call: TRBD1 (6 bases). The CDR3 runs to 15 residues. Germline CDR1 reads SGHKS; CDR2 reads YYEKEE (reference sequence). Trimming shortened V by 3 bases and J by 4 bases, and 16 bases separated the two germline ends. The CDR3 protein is CASSSPGQSGETQYF. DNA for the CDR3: TGTGCCAGCAGCTCGCCCGGACAGAGCGGAGAGACCCAGTACTTC.

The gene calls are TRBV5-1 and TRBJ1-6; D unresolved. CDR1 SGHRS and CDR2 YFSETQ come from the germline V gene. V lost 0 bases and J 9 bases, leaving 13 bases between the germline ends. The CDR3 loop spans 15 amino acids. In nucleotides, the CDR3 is TGCGCCAGCAGCTTGGCCGGGAACACAGCTTCACCCCTCCACTTT. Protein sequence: CASSLAGNTASPLHF. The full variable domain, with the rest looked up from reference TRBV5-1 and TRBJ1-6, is KAGVTQTPRYLIKTRGQQVTLSCSPISGHRSVSWYQQTPGQGLQFLFEYFSETQRNKGNFPGRFSGRQFSNSRSEMNVSTLELGDSALYLCASSLAGNTASPLHFGNGTRLTVT.

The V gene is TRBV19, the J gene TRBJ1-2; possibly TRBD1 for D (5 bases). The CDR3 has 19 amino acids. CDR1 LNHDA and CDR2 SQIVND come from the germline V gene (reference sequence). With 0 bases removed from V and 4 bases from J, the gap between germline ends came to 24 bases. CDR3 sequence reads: CASSIDLFPSGTGSYGYTF. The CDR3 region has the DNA TGTGCCAGTAGTATAGATCTATTTCCCTCCGGGACCGGGAGCTATGGCTACACCTTC.

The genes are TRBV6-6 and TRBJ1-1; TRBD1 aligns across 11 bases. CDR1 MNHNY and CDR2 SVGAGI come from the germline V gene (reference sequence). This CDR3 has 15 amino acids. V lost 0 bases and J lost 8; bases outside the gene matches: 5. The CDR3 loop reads CASSYSIGDRGEAFF. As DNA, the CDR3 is TGTGCCAGCAGTTACTCCATCGGGGACAGGGGGGAAGCTTTCTTT.

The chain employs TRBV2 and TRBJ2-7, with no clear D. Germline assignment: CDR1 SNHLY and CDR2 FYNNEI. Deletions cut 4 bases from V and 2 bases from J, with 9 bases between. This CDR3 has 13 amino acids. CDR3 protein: CASSVGRTYEQYF. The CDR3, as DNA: TGTGCCAGCAGTGTTGGCCGAACCTACGAGCAGTACTTC.

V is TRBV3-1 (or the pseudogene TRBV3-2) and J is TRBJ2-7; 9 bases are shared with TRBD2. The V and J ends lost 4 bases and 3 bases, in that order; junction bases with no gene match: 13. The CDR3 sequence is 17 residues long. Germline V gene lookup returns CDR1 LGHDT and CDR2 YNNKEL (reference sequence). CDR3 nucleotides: TGTGCCAGCAGCCCGCATCTTGGCGGGGGGGAGCACTACGAGCAGTACTTC. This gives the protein CASSPHLGGGEHYEQYF.

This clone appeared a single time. The CDR3 DNA is TGTGCCAGCAGCCGCGGGGTAGCCGCCAACCAAGAGACCCAGTACTTC. As protein: CASSRGVAANQETQYF. The V and J genes are TRBV3-1 (or the pseudogene TRBV3-2) and TRBJ2-5, with a possible D match to TRBD2 (6 bases). Germline V gene data show CDR1 as LGHDT and CDR2 as YNNKEL (reference sequence). This CDR3 comprises 16 residues. V lost 4 bases, J lost 0 bases, and 15 bases lay in between.

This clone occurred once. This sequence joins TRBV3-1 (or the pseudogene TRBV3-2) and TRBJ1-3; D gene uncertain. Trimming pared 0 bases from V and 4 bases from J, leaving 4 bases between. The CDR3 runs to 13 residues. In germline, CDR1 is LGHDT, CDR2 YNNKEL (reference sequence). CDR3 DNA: TGTGCCAGCAGCCAAGAGCGGGGAAACACCATATATTTT. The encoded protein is CASSQERGNTIYF.

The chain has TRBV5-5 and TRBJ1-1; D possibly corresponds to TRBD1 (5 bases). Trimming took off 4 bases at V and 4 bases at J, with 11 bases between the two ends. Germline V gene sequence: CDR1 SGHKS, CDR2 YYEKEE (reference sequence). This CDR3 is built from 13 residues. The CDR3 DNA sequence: TGTGCCAGCAGCCGGTGGCAGGGCACTGAAGCTTTCTTT. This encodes CASSRWQGTEAFF.

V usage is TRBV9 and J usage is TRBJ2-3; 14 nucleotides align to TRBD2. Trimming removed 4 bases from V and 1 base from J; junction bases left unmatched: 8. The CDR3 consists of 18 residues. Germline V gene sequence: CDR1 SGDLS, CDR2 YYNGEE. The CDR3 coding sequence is TGTGCCAGCAGCTTTAGACTAGCGGGGGGGCCACGCACAGATACGCAGTATTTT. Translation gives CASSFRLAGGPRTDTQYF.

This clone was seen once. CDR3 sequence reads: CASSLVQGIQETQYF. CDR3 DNA: TGCGCCAGCAGCTTGGTACAGGGGATCCAAGAGACCCAGTACTTC. The gene calls are TRBV5-1 and TRBJ2-5; 7 bases fit TRBD1. The V segment lost 0 bases and the J segment 1 base; nucleotides outside the gene matches: 3. The CDR3 extends over 15 amino acids. CDR1 is SGHRS and CDR2 is YFSETQ in the germline V gene.

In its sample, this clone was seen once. This chain's CDR3 is CASSPSGPYGYTF. The CDR3 bases are TGTGCCAGCAGCCCATCGGGTCCCTATGGCTACACCTTC. The V call is TRBV3-1 (or the pseudogene TRBV3-2), the J call TRBJ1-2; D gene uncertain. The V gene lost 4 bases and the J gene lost 4 bases, with 10 bases spanning the gap. Germline CDR1 is LGHDT and CDR2 is YNNKEL (reference sequence). This CDR3 spans 13 amino acids.

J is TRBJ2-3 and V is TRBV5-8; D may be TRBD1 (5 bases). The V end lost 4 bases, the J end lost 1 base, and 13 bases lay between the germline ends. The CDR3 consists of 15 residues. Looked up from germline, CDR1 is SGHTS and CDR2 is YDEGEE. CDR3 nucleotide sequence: TGTGCCAGCAGCCGTCTCCTAGGGGGCACAGATACGCAGTATTTT. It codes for CASSRLLGGTDTQYF.

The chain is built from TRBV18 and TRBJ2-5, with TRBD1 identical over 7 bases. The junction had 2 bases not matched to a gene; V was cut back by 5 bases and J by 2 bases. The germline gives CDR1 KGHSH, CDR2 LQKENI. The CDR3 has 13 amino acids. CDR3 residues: CASSSGQQETQYF. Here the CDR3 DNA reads TGTGCCAGCTCATCGGGACAGCAAGAGACCCAGTACTTC.